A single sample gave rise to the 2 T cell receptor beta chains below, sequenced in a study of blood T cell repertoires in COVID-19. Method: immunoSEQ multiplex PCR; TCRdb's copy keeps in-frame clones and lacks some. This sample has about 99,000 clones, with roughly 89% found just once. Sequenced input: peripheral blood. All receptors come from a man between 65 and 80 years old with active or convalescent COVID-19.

In nucleotides, the CDR3 is TGCGCCAGCGTCGAGGTACTGGACACAGATACGCAGTATTTT. This translates into CASVEVLDTDTQYF. The chain recombines TRBV5-1 with TRBJ2-3; no clear D gene. The CDR3 is 14 amino acids. Trimming pared 7 bases from V and 2 bases from J, leaving 14 bases between. Germline V CDR1 and CDR2: SGHRS, YFSETQ. Together with reference TRBV5-1 and TRBJ2-3, the CDR3 gives the full variable domain: KAGVTQTPRYLIKTRGQQVTLSCSPISGHRSVSWYQQTPGQGLQFLFEYFSETQRNKGNFPGRFSGRQFSNSRSEMNVSTLELGDSALYLCASVEVLDTDTQYFGPGTRLTVL.

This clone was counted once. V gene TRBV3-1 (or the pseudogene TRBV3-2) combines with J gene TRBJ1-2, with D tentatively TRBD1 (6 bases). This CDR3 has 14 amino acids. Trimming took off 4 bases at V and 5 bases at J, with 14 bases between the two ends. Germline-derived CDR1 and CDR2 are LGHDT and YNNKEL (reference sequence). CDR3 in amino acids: CASSPRTDRYGYTF. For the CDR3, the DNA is TGTGCCAGCAGCCCGCGGACAGATAGATATGGCTACACCTTC.